These 24 T cell receptor beta chains were all obtained from the same sample, sequenced in a study of beta chain features in type 1 diabetes. Sequencing targeted expressed TCRB transcripts, as all isolated RNA had been reverse transcribed. This table comes from immunoSEQ multiplex PCR, and its TCRdb copy is limited to in-frame clones, with some not included. The sample shows around 450,000 clones, roughly 11% of them seen only once. The source material was naive CD4+ T cells from blood. These receptors were obtained from a woman aged 18-29 years in good health.

V gene TRBV7-2 combines with J gene TRBJ1-1; D gene ambiguous. V lost 2 bases, J lost 0 bases, and 7 bases lay in between. The CDR3 extends over 14 amino acids. The V gene's germline CDR1 is SGHTA and CDR2 FQGNSA. The CDR3 sequence is CASSLLAVNTEAFF. CDR3 coding DNA: TGTGCCAGCAGCTTACTAGCTGTGAACACTGAAGCTTTCTTT.

This clone was found a few times. The chain is built from TRBV7-2 and TRBJ2-5, with 8 bases lining up with TRBD2. Per germline, CDR1 SGHTA and CDR2 FQGNSA. Trimming removed 5 bases from V and 3 bases from J; junction bases left unmatched: 11. This CDR3 is built from 16 residues. The CDR3 DNA reads TGTGCCAGCAGCCACCGTAGCGGGATGGGAGAAGAGACCCAGTACTTC. Translating gives CASSHRSGMGEETQYF. Full variable domain (missing parts from reference TRBV7-2 and TRBJ2-5): GAGVSQSPSNKVTEKGKDVELRCDPISGHTALYWYRQSLGQGLEFLIYFQGNSAPDKSGLPSDRFSAERTGGSVSTLTIQRTQQEDSAVYLCASSHRSGMGEETQYFGPGTRLLVL.

V gene TRBV13 combines with J gene TRBJ2-7; TRBD2 is a possible D gene (7 bases). The CDR3 totals 12 residues. Trimming shortened V by 5 bases and J by 12 bases, and 17 bases separated the two germline ends. The germline CDR1 and CDR2 sequences are PRHDT and FYEKMQ (reference sequence). Written as DNA, the CDR3 is TGTGCCAGCAGCCGGGGGGCTAAGACCCTGTACTTC. Translating gives CASSRGAKTLYF. The entire variable domain, with the rest obtained from reference TRBV13 and TRBJ2-7, is as follows: AAGVIQSPRHLIKEKRETATLKCYPIPRHDTVYWYQQGPGQDPQFLISFYEKMQSDKGSIPDRFSAQQFSDYHSELNMSSLELGDSALYFCASSRGAKTLYFGPGTRLTVT.

This clone showed up just a few times. V and J are TRBV5-1 and TRBJ2-6; D call uncertain. V lost 4 bases to trimming and J lost 1 base, with 12 bases between them. The CDR3 sequence is 16 residues long. Germline V gene lookup returns CDR1 SGHRS and CDR2 YFSETQ. The CDR3 reads CASSTQPLSGANVLTF. DNA for the CDR3: TGCGCCAGCAGCACACAGCCCCTTTCTGGGGCCAACGTCCTGACTTTC.

A few counts support this clone. The rearrangement joins TRBV30 to TRBJ2-3, with 7 bases identical to TRBD1. The junction had 9 bases not matched to a gene; V was cut back by 5 bases and J by 4 bases. This CDR3 region has 14 residues. CDR1 is GTSNPN, CDR2 SVGIG, per germline (reference sequence). The CDR3 nucleotides read TGTGCCTGGCATGACAGGGCGGGTGCAGATACGCAGTATTTT. Translated, it gives CAWHDRAGADTQYF. Filled out from reference TRBV30 and TRBJ2-3, the complete variable domain reads SQTIHQWPATLVQPVGSPLSLECTVEGTSNPNLYWYRQAAGRGLQLLFYSVGIGQISSEVPQNLSASRPQDRQFILSSKKLLLSDSGFYLCAWHDRAGADTQYFGPGTRLTVL.

This clone has just a few counts. The J gene is TRBJ2-5, the V gene TRBV7-2; TRBD1 matches 7 bases. Germline V gene sequence: CDR1 SGHTA, CDR2 FQGNSA. This CDR3 comprises 15 residues. J lost 4 bases, V lost 2 bases, and 7 bases had no gene match. CDR3 in DNA: TGTGCCAGCAGCTTATCCAGGGGGTTAGGAGAGACCCAGTACTTC. This codes for CASSLSRGLGETQYF.

This chain joins TRBV2 and TRBJ2-1; 8 positions agree with TRBD2. After removal of 5 bases from V and 4 bases from J, the junction contained 10 bases not matched to a gene. Germline V CDR1 and CDR2: SNHLY, FYNNEI. The CDR3 has 16 residues. CDR3 loop: CASSNASGRIYNEQFF. The CDR3 DNA follows: TGTGCCAGCAGTAACGCCAGCGGGAGAATATACAATGAGCAGTTCTTC.

This clone was counted only a few times. The V gene is TRBV7-2, the J gene TRBJ2-7, with D possibly matching TRBD1 (6 bases). Per the germline V gene, CDR1 is SGHTA and CDR2 is FQGNSA. CDR3 length: 13 amino acids. Trimming took 5 bases from V and 2 from J, leaving 10 bases between them. The CDR3 loop is CASSPGDTYEQYV. The CDR3 DNA reads as TGTGCCAGCAGCCCAGGGGACACCTACGAGCAGTACGTC.

The sample holds a few counts of this clone. The CDR3 here is CASSARGTSGPSSYNEQFF. In DNA, the CDR3 is TGTGCCAGCAGCGCGCGGGGGACTAGCGGGCCCAGCTCCTACAATGAGCAGTTCTTC. The chain has TRBV9 and TRBJ2-1; 12 bases map to TRBD2. The germline CDR1 and CDR2 sequences are SGDLS and YYNGEE. CDR3 length: 19 residues. V gave up 3 bases and J gave up 0 bases; unmatched junction bases: 10. The entire variable domain, with the rest obtained from reference TRBV9 and TRBJ2-1, is as follows: DSGVTQTPKHLITATGQRVTLRCSPRSGDLSVYWYQQSLDQGLQFLIQYYNGEERAKGNILERFSAQQFPDLHSELNLSSLELGDSALYFCASSARGTSGPSSYNEQFFGPGTRLTVL.

V gene TRBV18 combines with J gene TRBJ2-5; no clear D gene. The ends were cut back, 4 bases at V and 5 bases at J, with 14 bases in the middle. Germline lookup yields CDR1 KGHSH and CDR2 LQKENI. This CDR3 comprises 14 residues. CDR3 in amino acids: CASSRAPNGETQYF. The DNA for the CDR3 is TGTGCCAGCTCACGGGCCCCCAATGGGGAGACCCAGTACTTC.

This clone was counted between two and nine times. The chain employs TRBV28 and TRBJ1-3; unclear D gene. CDR1 and CDR2 (germline): MDHEN, SYDVKM. V shed 4 bases and J shed 0 bases, with 16 bases lying between them. CDR3 length: 17 amino acids. This CDR3 is CASSSTGVYHSGNTIYF. The CDR3 DNA sequence: TGTGCCAGCAGTTCTACTGGGGTCTACCACTCTGGAAACACCATATATTTT. The whole variable domain, remainder taken from reference TRBV28 and TRBJ1-3, is DVKVTQSSRYLVKRTGEKVFLECVQDMDHENMFWYRQDPGLGLRLIYFSYDVKMKEKGDIPEGYSVSREKKERFSLILESASTNQTSMYLCASSSTGVYHSGNTIYFGEGSWLTVV.

This clone was seen only a few times. The chain combines TRBV6-1 with TRBJ2-5; D is undetermined. Trimming cost V 8 bases and J 2 bases, with 9 bases left between them. Germline loops: CDR1 MNHNS, CDR2 SASEGT. CDR3 length: 12 amino acids. The CDR3 DNA reads TGTGCCAGCGGAGAGCCTCAAGAGACCCAGTACTTC. Encoded protein: CASGEPQETQYF.

This clone was counted a few times. The genes are TRBV28 and TRBJ2-3; 9 positions agree with TRBD1. CDR3 length equals 12 residues. CDR1 MDHEN and CDR2 SYDVKM come from the germline V gene. V dropped 8 bases and J dropped 4; count of bases not matched to a gene: 1. Here the CDR3 DNA reads TGTGCCAGCGGACAGGGGTCAGATACGCAGTATTTT. This codes for CASGQGSDTQYF.

The chain is built from TRBV7-2 and TRBJ2-1; D possibly corresponds to TRBD2 (6 bases). The V and J ends lost 5 bases and 1 base respectively, with 15 bases between them. This CDR3 is 16 amino acids long. Looked up from germline, CDR1 is SGHTA and CDR2 is FQGNSA. For the CDR3, the DNA is TGTGCCAGCAGCCCTCGGGGGAGCCCTTCCTACAATGAGCAGTTCTTC. Translated: CASSPRGSPSYNEQFF.

The chain is built from TRBV7-9 and TRBJ2-1, with TRBD2 matching 9 bases. V gave up 5 bases and J gave up 4 bases; unmatched junction bases: 15. The germline CDR1 and CDR2 sequences are SEHNR and FQNEAQ (reference sequence). There are 18 residues in the CDR3. This chain's CDR3 is CASSPGVLKRGAYNEQFF. The DNA of the CDR3 is TGTGCCAGCAGCCCCGGCGTTTTGAAGCGGGGGGCTTACAATGAGCAGTTCTTC. Using reference TRBV7-9 and TRBJ2-1 for the parts outside the CDR3, the full variable domain is DTGVSQNPRHKITKRGQNVTFRCDPISEHNRLYWYRQTLGQGPEFLTYFQNEAQLEKSRLLSDRFSAERPKGSFSTLEIQRTEQGDSAMYLCASSPGVLKRGAYNEQFFGPGTRLTVL.

This clone has a handful of counts. This sequence joins TRBV9 and TRBJ1-6; D ambiguous. The CDR3 totals 14 residues. V was clipped by 4 bases and J by 7 bases, with 12 bases between them. The germline gives CDR1 SGDLS, CDR2 YYNGEE. This CDR3 reads CASSSTGGNSPLHF. CDR3 DNA sequence: TGTGCCAGCAGCTCGACGGGAGGAAATTCACCCCTCCACTTT.

The V call is TRBV5-1, the J call TRBJ2-5, with D possibly matching TRBD1 (5 bases). This CDR3 is built from 15 residues. The germline V gene encodes CDR1 SGHRS and CDR2 YFSETQ. V dropped 1 base and J dropped 4 bases, with 14 bases sitting between them. The DNA of the CDR3 is TGCGCCAGCAGCTTGAGCGTGCAGGGCTCAGAGACCCAGTACTTC. This gives the protein CASSLSVQGSETQYF.

The V call is TRBV27, the J call TRBJ1-1; the match to TRBD1 covers 7 bases. V shed 10 bases, J shed 11 bases, and the junction held 10 bases outside the gene matches. The germline V gene encodes CDR1 MNHEY and CDR2 SMNVEV (reference sequence). This CDR3 contains 11 residues. Here the CDR3 DNA reads TGTGCCACGCGGACAGGAGGGGACGCTTTCTTT. Its protein product is CATRTGGDAFF.

The rearrangement joins TRBV5-1 to TRBJ2-2; 7 bases match TRBD2. Germline V gene sequence: CDR1 SGHRS, CDR2 YFSETQ. Unmatched junction bases numbered 6, after V lost 0 bases and J lost 1 base. The CDR3 has 17 residues. The CDR3 spells CASSLVPAGLNTGELFF. DNA for the CDR3: TGCGCCAGCAGCTTGGTTCCAGCGGGGCTGAACACCGGGGAGCTGTTTTTT.

The chain is built from TRBV28 and TRBJ1-4, with 8 bases fitting TRBD1. Per the germline V gene, CDR1 is MDHEN and CDR2 is SYDVKM. Losses at the gene ends were 8 bases for V and 9 bases for J; bases not matched to a gene: 11. The CDR3 runs 14 residues. CDR3 region: CASGDPGQAKKLFF. The CDR3 region has the DNA TGTGCCAGCGGCGATCCGGGACAGGCAAAAAAACTGTTTTTT.

This clone was seen a few times. Here the CDR3 DNA reads TGCGCCAGCAGCCAAGATCTCGGACGGTCTAACTATGGCTACACCTTC. Its protein is CASSQDLGRSNYGYTF. The chain couples TRBV4-1 to TRBJ1-2, with unresolved D. The length of the CDR3 is 16 residues. V was pared by 0 bases and J by 0 bases, with 11 bases between. The V gene's germline CDR1 is MGHRA and CDR2 YSYEKL.

The chain recombines TRBV18 with TRBJ1-2, with D perhaps matching TRBD1 (5 bases). Trimming removed 8 bases from V and 3 bases from J, with 13 bases in between. Germline CDR1 and CDR2: KGHSH and LQKENI. This CDR3 is 13 amino acids long. DNA of the CDR3: TGTGCCAGCCTAAACAGGAACGACTATGGCTACACCTTC. This sequence encodes CASLNRNDYGYTF. Full variable domain (missing parts from reference TRBV18 and TRBJ1-2): NAGVMQNPRHLVRRRGQEARLRCSPMKGHSHVYWYRQLPEEGLKFMVYLQKENIIDESGMPKERFSAEFPKEGPSILRIQQVVRGDSAAYFCASLNRNDYGYTFGSGTRLTVV.

This clone was detected only a few times. The genes are TRBV7-2 and TRBJ2-1, with D perhaps matching TRBD1 (5 bases). The CDR3 consists of 18 residues. The germline CDR1 and CDR2 sequences are SGHTA and FQGNSA. Trimming cost V 4 bases and J 4 bases, with 23 bases left between them. CDR3 amino acids: CASSSKTPAGWVYNEQFF. In nucleotides, the CDR3 is TGTGCCAGCAGCTCCAAGACCCCAGCAGGGTGGGTATACAATGAGCAGTTCTTC.

J is TRBJ2-1 and V is TRBV6-1; 7 nucleotides agree with TRBD1. Germline CDR1 and CDR2: MNHNS and SASEGT. The CDR3 sequence is 14 residues long. Losses at the gene ends were 6 bases for V and 4 bases for J; bases not matched to a gene: 6. CDR3 bases: TGTGCCAGCAGACCCGGGACAGAATACAATGAGCAGTTCTTC. It specifies CASRPGTEYNEQFF.